This T cell receptor beta chain was sequenced for a study of cytotoxic CD8 clonotypes in ibrutinib-treated CLL. Trimming removed 5 bases from V and 4 bases from J, with 16 bases in between. The CDR3 is 15 amino acids. Germline V gives CDR1 MRHNA, CDR2 SNTAGT. T cells were sequenced at a targeted depth of 1 in 200,000 to 1 in 1 million. The table came from immunoSEQ multiplex PCR; TCRdb's copy has only in-frame clones and leaves some out. The sample records 270,000 or so clones, 65% to 85% being singletons. Sequencing was performed on PBMCs, taken at disease progression, from a patient treated with ibrutinib. The TCR sequence derives from a human donor with chronic lymphocytic leukemia. The V gene is TRBV6-4, the J gene TRBJ2-3, with D perhaps matching TRBD1 (6 bases). CDR3 protein: CASSPDRRGPDTQYF. DNA of the CDR3: TGTGCCAGCAGTCCGGACAGAAGGGGTCCAGATACGCAGTATTTT.